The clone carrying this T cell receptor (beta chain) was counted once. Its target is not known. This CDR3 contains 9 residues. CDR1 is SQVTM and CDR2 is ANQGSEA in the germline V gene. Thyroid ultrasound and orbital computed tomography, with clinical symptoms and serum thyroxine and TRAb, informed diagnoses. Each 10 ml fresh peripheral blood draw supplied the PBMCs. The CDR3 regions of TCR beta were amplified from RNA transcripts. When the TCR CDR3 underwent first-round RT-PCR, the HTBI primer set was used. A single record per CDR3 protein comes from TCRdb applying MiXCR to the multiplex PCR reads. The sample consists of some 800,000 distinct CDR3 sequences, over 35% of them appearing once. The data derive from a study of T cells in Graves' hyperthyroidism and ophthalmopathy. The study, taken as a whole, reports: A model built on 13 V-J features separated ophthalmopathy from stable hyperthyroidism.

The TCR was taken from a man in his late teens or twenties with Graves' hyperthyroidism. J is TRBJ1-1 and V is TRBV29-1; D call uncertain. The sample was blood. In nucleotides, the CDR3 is TGCACCCCCTCGACTGAAGCTTTCTTT. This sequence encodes CTPSTEAFF.